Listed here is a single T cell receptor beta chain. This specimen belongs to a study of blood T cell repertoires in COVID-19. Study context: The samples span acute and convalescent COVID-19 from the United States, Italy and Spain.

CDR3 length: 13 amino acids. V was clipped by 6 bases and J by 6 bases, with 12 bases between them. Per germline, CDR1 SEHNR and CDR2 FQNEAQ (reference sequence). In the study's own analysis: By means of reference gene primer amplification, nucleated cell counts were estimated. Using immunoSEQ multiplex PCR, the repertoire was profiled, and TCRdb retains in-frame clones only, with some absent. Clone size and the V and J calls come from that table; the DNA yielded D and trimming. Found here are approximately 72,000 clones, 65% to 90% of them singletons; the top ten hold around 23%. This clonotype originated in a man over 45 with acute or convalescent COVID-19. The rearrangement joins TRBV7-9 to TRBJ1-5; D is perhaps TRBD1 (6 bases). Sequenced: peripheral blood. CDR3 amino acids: CASSAGETQPQHF. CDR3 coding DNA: TGTGCCAGCAGTGCAGGGGAGACTCAGCCCCAGCATTTT.